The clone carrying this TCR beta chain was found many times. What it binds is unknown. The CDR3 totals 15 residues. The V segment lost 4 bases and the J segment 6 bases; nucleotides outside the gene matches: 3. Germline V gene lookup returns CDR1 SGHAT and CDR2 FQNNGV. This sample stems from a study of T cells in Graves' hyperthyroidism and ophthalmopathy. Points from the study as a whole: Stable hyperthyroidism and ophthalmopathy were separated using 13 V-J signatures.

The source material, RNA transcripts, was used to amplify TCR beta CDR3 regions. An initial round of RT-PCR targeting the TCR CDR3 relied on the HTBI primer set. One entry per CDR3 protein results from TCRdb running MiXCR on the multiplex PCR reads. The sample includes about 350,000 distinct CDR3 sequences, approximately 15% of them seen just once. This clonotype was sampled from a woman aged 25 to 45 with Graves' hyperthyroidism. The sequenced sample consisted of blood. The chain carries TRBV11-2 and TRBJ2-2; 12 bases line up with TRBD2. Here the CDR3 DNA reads TGTGCCAGCAGCTCGCGGACTAGCGGGGCCGGGGAGCTGTTTTTT. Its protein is CASSSRTSGAGELFF.